Listed here are 5 T cell receptor beta chains from one sample, sequenced in a study of cytomegalovirus exposure and HLA in healthy donors. The PCR employed 60 Vbeta primers together with 13 Jbeta primers. Only in-frame clones appear in the TCRdb table, and some are missing; sequencing was by immunoSEQ multiplex PCR. The data contain 180,000 or so clones, roughly 79% of them seen just once; the ten biggest clones take up roughly 4.9%. The sequenced sample was PBMCs. These receptors all stem from a woman younger than 30 in good health and CMV-seropositive.

This chain links TRBV11-2 with TRBJ1-1; D is unresolved. The ends were cut back, 3 bases at V and 2 bases at J, with 16 bases in the middle. Germline V CDR1 and CDR2: SGHAT, FQNNGV. The CDR3 loop spans 16 amino acids. This chain's CDR3 is CASSFWSIPVNTEAFF. The CDR3, as DNA: TGTGCCAGCAGCTTTTGGTCTATCCCGGTTAACACTGAAGCTTTCTTT. Supplemented by reference TRBV11-2 and TRBJ1-1, the full variable domain reads EAGVAQSPRYKIIEKRQSVAFWCNPISGHATLYWYQQILGQGPKLLIQFQNNGVVDDSQLPKDRFSAERLKGVDSTLKIQPAKLEDSAVYLCASSFWSIPVNTEAFFGQGTRLTVV.

This clone showed up just once. The chain uses TRBV6-1 and TRBJ2-3; TRBD2 matches 10 bases. The V gene end was trimmed by 3 bases and the J gene end by 1 base; junction bases not matched to a gene: 1. This CDR3 region has 15 residues. Germline V lookup: CDR1 MNHNS, CDR2 SASEGT. The CDR3 coding sequence is TGTGCCAGCAGTGAGGGGACTAGCGGCACAGATACGCAGTATTTT. Its protein product is CASSEGTSGTDTQYF.

The J gene is TRBJ2-2, the V gene TRBV9, with D maybe TRBD1 (7 bases). The CDR3 has 17 residues. The V and J ends lost 8 bases and 2 bases respectively, with 22 bases between them. CDR1 and CDR2 (germline): SGDLS, YYNGEE. The CDR3 sequence: CARKGAGMGTNTGELFF. The CDR3 region has the DNA TGTGCCAGAAAGGGGGCGGGAATGGGTACTAACACCGGGGAGCTGTTTTTT. The full variable domain, its missing parts supplied by reference TRBV9 and TRBJ2-2, is DSGVTQTPKHLITATGQRVTLRCSPRSGDLSVYWYQQSLDQGLQFLIQYYNGEERAKGNILERFSAQQFPDLHSELNLSSLELGDSALYFCARKGAGMGTNTGELFFGEGSRLTVL.

The chain carries TRBV11-2 and TRBJ2-1; 13 bases fit TRBD2. Trimming removed 5 bases from V and 6 bases from J; junction bases left unmatched: 4. The V gene's germline CDR1 is SGHAT and CDR2 FQNNGV. This CDR3 comprises 15 residues. Here the CDR3 DNA reads TGTGCCAGCAGCCTACTAGCGGGGGGGCTCAATGAGCAGTTCTTC. As protein: CASSLLAGGLNEQFF.

This clone was observed a handful of times. This chain uses TRBV28 with TRBJ1-2; TRBD1 matches 11 bases. The V gene end was trimmed by 3 bases and the J gene end by 4 bases; junction bases not matched to a gene: 4. The length of the CDR3 is 15 residues. Looked up from germline, CDR1 is MDHEN and CDR2 is SYDVKM. DNA of the CDR3: TGTGCCAGCAGTTTGGGACAGGGGGGGAGCTATGGCTACACCTTC. Encoded protein: CASSLGQGGSYGYTF.